The 23 T cell receptor beta chains reported below all come from one sample, sequenced in a study of response to subunit inactivated influenza vaccine. TCRdb ran MiXCR on the RT-PCR reads and lists one entry per CDR3 protein. This sample has hundreds of thousands of distinct CDR3 sequences; around 15% occur once, and the top ten carry less than 9%. The sequenced sample was PBMCs from blood, obtained around 15 days before vaccination. The source is a man aged 50 to 59 who received an inactivated influenza vaccine.

V usage is TRBV28 and J usage is TRBJ2-3, with 10 bases aligning to TRBD2. Germline V gives CDR1 MDHEN, CDR2 SYDVKM. Germline trimming cut 5 bases from V and 2 bases from J; bases unmatched to any gene: 16. This CDR3 has 19 residues. The CDR3 sequence is CASSARPGLARIYTDTQYF. CDR3 in DNA: TGTGCCAGCAGTGCTCGACCGGGACTAGCGCGGATCTACACAGATACGCAGTATTTT.

This chain uses TRBV20-1 with TRBJ2-1; 7 bases agree with TRBD2. Trimming cost V 6 bases and J 4 bases; bases outside gene matches: 12. Germline V gives CDR1 DFQATT, CDR2 SNEGSKA (reference sequence). The CDR3 has 15 residues. The CDR3 region has the DNA TGCAGTGCATCTCATCTAGCGGACCCTTACAATGAGCAGTTCTTC. Translation: CSASHLADPYNEQFF.

This clonotype occurred a few times. The rearrangement links TRBV12-3 or TRBV12-4 to TRBJ2-1, with D perhaps matching TRBD1 or TRBD2 (5 bases each). This CDR3 spans 14 amino acids. V lost 2 bases and J 7 bases, leaving 12 bases between the germline ends. The CDR3 here is CASSLSSEGNEQFF. The CDR3 DNA sequence: TGTGCCAGCAGTTTATCCAGCGAGGGGAATGAGCAGTTCTTC.

The rearrangement joins TRBV28 to TRBJ2-5; TRBD2 aligns across 7 bases. Trimming removed 5 bases from V and 5 bases from J; junction bases left unmatched: 14. Germline CDR1 and CDR2: MDHEN and SYDVKM. CDR3 length equals 16 residues. The CDR3 coding sequence is TGTGCCAGCAGTGCCGTGGGGAGGGCCGGCGTGGAGACCCAGTACTTC. Translating it yields CASSAVGRAGVETQYF.

The genes are TRBV6-2 or TRBV6-3 and TRBJ2-7; 15 nucleotides match TRBD2. Germline V gene lookup returns CDR1 MNHEY and CDR2 SVGEGT. The junction had 9 bases not matched to a gene; V was cut back by 6 bases and J by 9 bases. The CDR3 is 15 amino acids. The CDR3, as DNA: TGTGCCAGCAGACAACCGGGACTAGCGGGAGGAGGGCAGTACTTC. Its translation: CASRQPGLAGGGQYF.

This clonotype was counted many times. The chain is built from TRBV10-3 and TRBJ1-2, with D perhaps TRBD1 (5 bases). V was pared by 2 bases and J by 0 bases, with 7 bases between. The germline CDR1 and CDR2 sequences are ENHRY and SYGVKD. The CDR3 is 14 residues long. The CDR3 is CAISEGATNYGYTF. The DNA for the CDR3 is TGTGCCATCAGTGAGGGGGCAACTAACTATGGCTACACCTTC.

CDR3 in DNA: TGTGCCAGCAGTTCGGGACAGACTACCTTCTCCTACAATGAGCAGTTCTTC. Residues: CASSSGQTTFSYNEQFF. This sequence joins TRBV7-2 and TRBJ2-1; TRBD1 matches 7 bases. The ends lost 6 bases at V and 0 bases at J; junction bases unmatched: 11. Germline CDR1 reads SGHTA; CDR2 reads FQGNSA. The CDR3 length is 17 residues.

V gene TRBV6-1 combines with J gene TRBJ1-2; possible D gene TRBD1, 5 bases. Looked up from germline, CDR1 is MNHNS and CDR2 is SASEGT. Trimming shortened V by 8 bases and J by 2 bases, and 24 bases separated the two germline ends. The CDR3 is 17 residues long. The CDR3 protein is CASLSRGDSRGNYGYTF. CDR3 in DNA: TGTGCCAGCCTGTCCCGTGGGGACTCCCGCGGGAACTATGGCTACACCTTC.

This chain joins TRBV4-1 and TRBJ2-1; the D gene is possibly TRBD1 (6 bases). V gave up 5 bases and J gave up 6 bases, with 20 bases separating them. The CDR3 is 16 residues long. The germline V gene encodes CDR1 MGHRA and CDR2 YSYEKL. The CDR3 loop reads CASSYSRDKLRNEQFF. In DNA, the CDR3 is TGCGCCAGCAGCTACTCCCGGGACAAACTGCGCAATGAGCAGTTCTTC.

The chain carries TRBV7-9 and TRBJ2-1; 14 nucleotides align to TRBD2. Germline CDR1 and CDR2: SEHNR and FQNEAQ (reference sequence). Unmatched junction bases numbered 9, after V lost 5 bases and J lost 12 bases. The CDR3 spans 15 residues. The CDR3 region is CASSGGLAGVFRQFF. Written as DNA, the CDR3 is TGTGCCAGCAGCGGGGGACTAGCGGGAGTATTCAGGCAGTTCTTC.

In its sample, this clonotype was seen a few times. The chain couples TRBV5-1 to TRBJ2-4; 9 bases line up with TRBD1. The junction had 6 bases not matched to a gene; V was cut back by 5 bases and J by 6 bases. The CDR3 runs to 14 residues. The germline CDR1 and CDR2 sequences are SGHRS and YFSETQ. The DNA of the CDR3 is TGCGCCAGCAGAACGGACAGGGGCGGAAACATTCAGTACTTC. It yields the protein CASRTDRGGNIQYF.

This clonotype was counted only a few times. This chain connects TRBV28 to TRBJ2-2, with D uncertain. The CDR3 totals 13 residues. CDR1 and CDR2 (germline): MDHEN, SYDVKM. The germline V and J ends were trimmed by 7 bases and 3 bases, with 9 bases remaining between them. CDR3 residues: CASTSSYTGELFF. DNA for the CDR3: TGTGCCAGCACCAGTAGTTACACCGGGGAGCTGTTTTTT.

In this sample, this clonotype turned up a few times. V usage is TRBV30 and J usage is TRBJ2-3; 7 nucleotides align to TRBD1. With 3 bases clipped from V and 8 bases from J, the junction kept 2 bases outside the gene matches. The CDR3 sequence is 11 residues long. Germline-derived CDR1 and CDR2 are GTSNPN and SVGIG (reference sequence). The CDR3 nucleotides are TGTGCCTGGAGGACAGGGTCTACGCAGTATTTT. It is translated as CAWRTGSTQYF.

This chain links TRBV6-5 with TRBJ2-1, with D unresolved. Germline lookup yields CDR1 MNHEY and CDR2 SVGAGI. Trimming left V 0 bases short and J 11 bases short, with 14 bases between. The CDR3 contains 14 residues. The CDR3 coding sequence is TGTGCCAGCAGTTACTCCTACAGATGGGGAAAGCAGTTCTTC. It encodes CASSYSYRWGKQFF.

This clonotype came up many times. V usage is TRBV12-3 or TRBV12-4 and J usage is TRBJ1-1; a weak D match, TRBD1 (5 bases). The CDR3 is made up of 15 amino acids. V gave up 6 bases and J gave up 0 bases, with 14 bases separating them. The CDR3 loop is CASRSNQGLNTEAFF. The CDR3 bases are TGTGCCAGCAGATCCAACCAGGGTTTGAACACTGAAGCTTTCTTT.

The rearrangement joins TRBV11-3 to TRBJ2-2, with 10 positions matching TRBD2. Germline values: CDR1 SGHNT, CDR2 YENEEA. Germline trimming cut 4 bases from V and 1 base from J; bases unmatched to any gene: 3. CDR3 length: 16 residues. CDR3 bases: TGTGCCAGCAGCTCTTGGACTAGCGGGAACACCGGGGAGCTGTTTTTT. Protein product: CASSSWTSGNTGELFF.

This clonotype has more than one count but fewer than ten. The chain links TRBV25-1 to TRBJ2-1, with 7 bases identical to TRBD1. J gave up 1 base and V 6 bases, and 6 bases lay outside the gene matches. Germline CDR1 is MGHDK and CDR2 is SYGVNS. The CDR3 covers 15 residues. In nucleotides, the CDR3 is TGTGCCAGCAGGGAGACAGGGTCGTCCTACAATGAGCAGTTCTTC. It is translated as CASRETGSSYNEQFF.

The chain couples TRBV12-3 or TRBV12-4 to TRBJ2-7; 9 nucleotides align to TRBD2. Trimming took 2 bases from V and 0 from J; bases not matched to a gene: 5. The length of the CDR3 is 16 residues. Here the CDR3 DNA reads TGTGCCAGCAGTTTAAGGTTGCGGGAGGGCTCCTACGAGCAGTACTTC. This sequence encodes CASSLRLREGSYEQYF.

This clonotype has more than one count but fewer than ten. The chain employs TRBV7-2 and TRBJ2-1; D remains ambiguous. The CDR3 runs to 14 residues. Per the germline V gene, CDR1 is SGHTA and CDR2 is FQGNSA. Trimming took off 2 bases at V and 2 bases at J, with 7 bases between the two ends. The CDR3 region is CASSLKVAYNEQFF. In nucleotides, the CDR3 is TGTGCCAGCAGCTTAAAAGTGGCCTACAATGAGCAGTTCTTC.

This rearrangement joins TRBV12-3 or TRBV12-4 to TRBJ2-7; D not certain. The CDR3 is 13 residues long. Trimming took 4 bases from V and 4 from J, leaving 11 bases between them. CDR3 nucleotides: TGTGCCAGCAGTTCGGGCATAGCTTACGAGCAGTACTTC. It codes for CASSSGIAYEQYF.

A few counts support this clonotype. The chain is built from TRBV20-1 and TRBJ2-3, with a tentative D call TRBD2 (5 bases). The CDR3 runs 14 residues. Deletions cut 3 bases from V and 1 base from J, with 11 bases between. Germline V lookup: CDR1 DFQATT, CDR2 SNEGSKA (reference sequence). The CDR3 DNA sequence: TGCAGTGCTAGTTTAGAGGGCGGCACAGATACGCAGTATTTT. Translation: CSASLEGGTDTQYF.

This clonotype was picked up a small number of times. The V and J genes are TRBV11-2 and TRBJ2-3, with a weak D call TRBD2 (5 bases). CDR1 and CDR2 (germline): SGHAT, FQNNGV. Trimming removed 1 base at V and 5 bases at J, with 13 bases between. The CDR3 loop spans 15 amino acids. The CDR3 region is CASSLGETLKDTQYF. CDR3 nucleotides: TGTGCCAGCAGCTTAGGGGAGACCCTTAAAGATACGCAGTATTTT.

The chain has TRBV24-1 and TRBJ1-3, with 7 positions matching TRBD1. The trim removed 2 bases at V and 0 bases at J, leaving 12 bases unmatched. Per the germline V gene, CDR1 is KGHDR and CDR2 is SFDVKD. This CDR3 has 19 residues. CDR3 loop: CATSDWGTANVGSGNTIYF. CDR3 in DNA: TGTGCCACCAGTGATTGGGGGACAGCGAATGTCGGCTCTGGAAACACCATATATTTT.